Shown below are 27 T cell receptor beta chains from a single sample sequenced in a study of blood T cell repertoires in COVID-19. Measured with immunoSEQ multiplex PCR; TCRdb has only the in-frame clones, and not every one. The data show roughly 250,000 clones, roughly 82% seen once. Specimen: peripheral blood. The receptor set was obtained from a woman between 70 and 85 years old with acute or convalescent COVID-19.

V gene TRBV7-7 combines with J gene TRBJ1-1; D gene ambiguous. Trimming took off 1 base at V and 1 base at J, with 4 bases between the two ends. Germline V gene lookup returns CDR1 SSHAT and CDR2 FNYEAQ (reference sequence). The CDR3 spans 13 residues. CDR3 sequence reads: CASSLEQNTEAFF. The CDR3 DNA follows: TGTGCCAGCAGCTTAGAACAGAACACTGAAGCTTTCTTT.

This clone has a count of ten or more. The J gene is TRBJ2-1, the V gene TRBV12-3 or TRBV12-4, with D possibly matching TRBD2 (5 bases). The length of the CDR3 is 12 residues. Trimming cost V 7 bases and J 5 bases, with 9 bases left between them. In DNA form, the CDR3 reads TGTGCCAGCACCGGGAACGACAATGAGCAGTTCTTC. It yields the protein CASTGNDNEQFF.

CDR3 in DNA: TGTGCCATCAGTGGAGACATAGCTAACTATGGCTACACCTTC. Translation gives CAISGDIANYGYTF. This chain uses TRBV10-3 with TRBJ1-2; no definite D call. V lost 4 bases and J lost 0, with 9 bases in between. The germline CDR1 and CDR2 sequences are ENHRY and SYGVKD. This CDR3 comprises 14 residues.

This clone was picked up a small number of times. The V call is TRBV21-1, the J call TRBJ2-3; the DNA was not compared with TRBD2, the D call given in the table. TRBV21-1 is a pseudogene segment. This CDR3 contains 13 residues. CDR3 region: CATVGASGGTQYF. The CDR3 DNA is TGTGCCACCGTGGGGGCTAGCGGGGGAACGCAGTATTTT.

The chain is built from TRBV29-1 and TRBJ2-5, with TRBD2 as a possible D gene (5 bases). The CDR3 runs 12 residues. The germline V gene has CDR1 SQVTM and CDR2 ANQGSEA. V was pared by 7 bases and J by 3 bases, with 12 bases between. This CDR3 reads CSGLGREETQYF. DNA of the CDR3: TGCAGCGGGCTAGGGAGAGAAGAGACCCAGTACTTC.

The DNA for the CDR3 is TGTGCCAGCAGCTTAATCGGTGGAGGGGTTCAAGCTTTCTTT. This codes for CASSLIGGGVQAFF. The chain has TRBV7-9 and TRBJ1-1; possibly TRBD1 for D (5 bases). CDR3 length equals 14 residues. Between the trimmed V and J ends, which lost 2 bases and 9 bases, there was a span of 16 bases. CDR1 is SEHNR, CDR2 FQNEAQ, per germline (reference sequence).

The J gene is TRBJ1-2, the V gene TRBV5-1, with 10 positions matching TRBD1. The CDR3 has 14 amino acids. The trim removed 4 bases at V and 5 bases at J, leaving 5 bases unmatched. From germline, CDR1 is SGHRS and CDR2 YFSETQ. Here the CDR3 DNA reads TGCGCCAGCAGCCCGGGACAGGGGCTTTATGGCTACACCTTC. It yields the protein CASSPGQGLYGYTF.

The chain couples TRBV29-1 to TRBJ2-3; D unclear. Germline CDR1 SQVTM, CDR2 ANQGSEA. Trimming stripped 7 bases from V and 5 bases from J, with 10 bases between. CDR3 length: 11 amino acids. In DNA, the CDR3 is TGCAGCGGATTGGCTGGAGATACGCAGTATTTT. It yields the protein CSGLAGDTQYF.

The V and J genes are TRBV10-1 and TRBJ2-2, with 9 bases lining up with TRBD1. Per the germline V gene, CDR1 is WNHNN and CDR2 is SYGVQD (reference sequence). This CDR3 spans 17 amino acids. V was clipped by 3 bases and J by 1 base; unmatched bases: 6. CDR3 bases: TGCGCCAGCAGTGACCCGGGACAGGGAATGAACACCGGGGAGCTGTTTTTT. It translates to CASSDPGQGMNTGELFF.

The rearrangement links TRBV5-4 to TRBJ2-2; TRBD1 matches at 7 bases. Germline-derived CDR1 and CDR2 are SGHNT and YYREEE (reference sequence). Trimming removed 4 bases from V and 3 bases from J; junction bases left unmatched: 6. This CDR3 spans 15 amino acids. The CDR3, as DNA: TGTGCCAGCAGCGCCGGGACAGCCTACACCGGGGAGCTGTTTTTT. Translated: CASSAGTAYTGELFF.

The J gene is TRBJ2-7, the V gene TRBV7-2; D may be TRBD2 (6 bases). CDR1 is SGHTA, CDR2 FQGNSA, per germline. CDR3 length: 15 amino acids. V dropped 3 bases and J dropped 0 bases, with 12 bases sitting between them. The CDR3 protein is CASSLSGGASYEQYF. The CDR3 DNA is TGTGCCAGCAGCTTGTCCGGGGGAGCCTCCTACGAGCAGTACTTC.

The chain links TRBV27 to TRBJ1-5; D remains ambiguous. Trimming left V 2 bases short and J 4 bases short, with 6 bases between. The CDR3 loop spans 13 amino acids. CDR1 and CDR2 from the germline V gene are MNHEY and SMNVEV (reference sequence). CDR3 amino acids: CASSLRGNQPQHF. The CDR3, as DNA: TGTGCCAGCAGTTTAAGAGGAAATCAGCCCCAGCATTTT.

The CDR3 DNA reads TGTGCCAGTAGTATACATGTGGGCAGGAACTATGGCTACACCTTC. It yields the protein CASSIHVGRNYGYTF. This chain uses TRBV19 with TRBJ1-2; D ambiguous. Germline-derived CDR1 and CDR2 are LNHDA and SQIVND (reference sequence). This CDR3 spans 15 amino acids. The ends were cut back, 2 bases at V and 2 bases at J, with 12 bases in the middle.

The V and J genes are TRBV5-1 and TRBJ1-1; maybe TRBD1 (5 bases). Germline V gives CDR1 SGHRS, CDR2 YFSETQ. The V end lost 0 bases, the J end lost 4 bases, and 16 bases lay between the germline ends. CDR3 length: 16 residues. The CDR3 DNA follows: TGCGCCAGCAGCTTGGAGGAGGGGATAGGAAGCACTGAAGCTTTCTTT. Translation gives CASSLEEGIGSTEAFF.

The CDR3 DNA reads TGTGCCAGTAGTATATTCTGGACAGGGGCGAGCAATCAGCCCCAGCATTTT. Translating it yields CASSIFWTGASNQPQHF. The genes are TRBV19 and TRBJ1-5; 9 nucleotides match TRBD1. V lost 2 bases and J lost 1; bases outside the gene matches: 6. This CDR3 spans 17 amino acids. Per germline, CDR1 LNHDA and CDR2 SQIVND (reference sequence).

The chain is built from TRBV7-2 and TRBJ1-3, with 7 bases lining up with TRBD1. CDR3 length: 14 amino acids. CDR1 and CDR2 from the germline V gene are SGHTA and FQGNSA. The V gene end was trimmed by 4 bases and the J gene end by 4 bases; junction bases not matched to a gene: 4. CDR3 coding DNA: TGTGCCAGCAGCTCGCCGGGACAGGGAAACACCATATATTTT. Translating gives CASSSPGQGNTIYF.

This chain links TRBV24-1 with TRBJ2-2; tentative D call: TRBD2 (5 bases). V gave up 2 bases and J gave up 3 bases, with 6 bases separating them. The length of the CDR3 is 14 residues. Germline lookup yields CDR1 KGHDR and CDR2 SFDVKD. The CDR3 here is CATSDSGYTGELFF. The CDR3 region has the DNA TGTGCCACCAGTGATTCGGGGTACACCGGGGAGCTGTTTTTT.

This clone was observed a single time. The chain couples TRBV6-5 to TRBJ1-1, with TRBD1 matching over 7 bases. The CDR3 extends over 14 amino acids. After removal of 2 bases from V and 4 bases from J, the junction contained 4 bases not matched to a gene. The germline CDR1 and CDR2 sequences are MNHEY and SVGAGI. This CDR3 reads CASSYRAGGTEAFF. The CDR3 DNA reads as TGTGCCAGCAGTTACCGGGCAGGGGGCACTGAAGCTTTCTTT.

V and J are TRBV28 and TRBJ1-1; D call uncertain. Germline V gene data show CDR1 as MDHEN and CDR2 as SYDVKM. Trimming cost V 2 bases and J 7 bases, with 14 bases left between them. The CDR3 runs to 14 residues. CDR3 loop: CASSLQYRVSEAFF. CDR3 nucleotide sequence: TGTGCCAGCAGTTTACAATACCGGGTCAGTGAAGCTTTCTTT.

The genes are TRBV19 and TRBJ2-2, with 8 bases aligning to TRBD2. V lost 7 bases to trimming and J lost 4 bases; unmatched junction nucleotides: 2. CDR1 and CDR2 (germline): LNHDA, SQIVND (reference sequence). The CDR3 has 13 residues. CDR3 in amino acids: CASILAGTGELFF. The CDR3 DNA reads TGTGCCAGTATTCTAGCGGGCACCGGGGAGCTGTTTTTT.

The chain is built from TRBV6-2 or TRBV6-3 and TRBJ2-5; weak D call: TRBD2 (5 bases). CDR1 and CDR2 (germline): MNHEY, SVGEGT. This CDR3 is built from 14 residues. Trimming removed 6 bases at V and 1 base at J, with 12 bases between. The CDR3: CASSRRSPQETQYF. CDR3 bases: TGTGCCAGCAGCAGGAGGTCTCCCCAAGAGACCCAGTACTTC.

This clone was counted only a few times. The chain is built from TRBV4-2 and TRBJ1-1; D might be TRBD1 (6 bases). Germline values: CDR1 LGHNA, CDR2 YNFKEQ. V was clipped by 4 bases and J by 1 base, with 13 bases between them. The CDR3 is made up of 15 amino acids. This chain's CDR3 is CASSPHRVSNTEAFF. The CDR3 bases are TGTGCCAGCAGCCCCCACAGGGTCTCGAACACTGAAGCTTTCTTT.

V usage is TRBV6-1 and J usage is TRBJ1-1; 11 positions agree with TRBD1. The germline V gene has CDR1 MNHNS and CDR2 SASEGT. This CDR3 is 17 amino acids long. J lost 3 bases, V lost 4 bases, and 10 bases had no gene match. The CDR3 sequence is CASSGPGQGAGYTEAFF. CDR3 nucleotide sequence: TGTGCCAGCAGTGGGCCTGGACAGGGGGCAGGGTACACTGAAGCTTTCTTT.

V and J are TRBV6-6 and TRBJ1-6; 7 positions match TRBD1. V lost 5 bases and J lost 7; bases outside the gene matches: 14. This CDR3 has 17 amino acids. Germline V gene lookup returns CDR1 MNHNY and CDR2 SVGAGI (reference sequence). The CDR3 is CASSPPLVGQENSPLHF. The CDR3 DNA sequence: TGTGCCAGCAGTCCCCCGCTCGTCGGACAGGAGAATTCACCCCTCCACTTT.

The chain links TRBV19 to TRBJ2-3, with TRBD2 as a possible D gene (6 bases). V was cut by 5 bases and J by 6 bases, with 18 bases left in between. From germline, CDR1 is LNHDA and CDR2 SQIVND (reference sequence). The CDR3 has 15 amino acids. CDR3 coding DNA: TGTGCCAGTAGTCCCGGCGGGGCGGCTGCGGATACGCAGTATTTT. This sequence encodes CASSPGGAAADTQYF.

The CDR3 bases are TGTGCCAGCAATCGCGGGGGGTCCTACAATGAGCAGTTCTTC. It translates to CASNRGGSYNEQFF. The chain has TRBV2 and TRBJ2-1; 8 bases line up with TRBD2. The junction had 3 bases not matched to a gene; V was cut back by 7 bases and J by 1 base. This CDR3 contains 14 residues. The germline gives CDR1 SNHLY, CDR2 FYNNEI.

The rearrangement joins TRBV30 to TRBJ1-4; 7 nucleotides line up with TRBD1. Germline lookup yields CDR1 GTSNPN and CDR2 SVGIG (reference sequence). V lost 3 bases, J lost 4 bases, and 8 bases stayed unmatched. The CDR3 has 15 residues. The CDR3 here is CAWRQNRGINEKLFF. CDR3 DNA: TGTGCCTGGAGGCAGAACAGGGGTATTAATGAAAAACTGTTTTTT.